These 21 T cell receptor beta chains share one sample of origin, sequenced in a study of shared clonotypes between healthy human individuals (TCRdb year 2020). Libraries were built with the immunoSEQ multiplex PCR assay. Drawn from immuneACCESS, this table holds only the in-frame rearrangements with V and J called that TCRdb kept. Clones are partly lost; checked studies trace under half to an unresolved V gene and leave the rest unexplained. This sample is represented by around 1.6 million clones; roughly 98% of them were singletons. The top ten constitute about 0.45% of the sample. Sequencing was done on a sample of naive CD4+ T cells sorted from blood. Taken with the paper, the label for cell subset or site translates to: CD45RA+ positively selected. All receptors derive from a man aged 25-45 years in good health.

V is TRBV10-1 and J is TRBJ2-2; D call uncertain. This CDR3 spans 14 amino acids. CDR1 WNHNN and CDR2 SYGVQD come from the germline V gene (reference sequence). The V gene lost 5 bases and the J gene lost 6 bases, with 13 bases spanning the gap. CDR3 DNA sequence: TGCGCCAGCAGTCCCGGGCCATCTTCCGGGGAGCTGTTTTTT. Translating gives CASSPGPSSGELFF.

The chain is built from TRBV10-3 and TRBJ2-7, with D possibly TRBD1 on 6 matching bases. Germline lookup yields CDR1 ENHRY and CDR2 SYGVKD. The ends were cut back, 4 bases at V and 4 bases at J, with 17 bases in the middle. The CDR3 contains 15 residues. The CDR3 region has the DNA TGTGCCATCAGTGGTGAGGGACATCGGCATTACGAGCAGTACTTC. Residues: CAISGEGHRHYEQYF.

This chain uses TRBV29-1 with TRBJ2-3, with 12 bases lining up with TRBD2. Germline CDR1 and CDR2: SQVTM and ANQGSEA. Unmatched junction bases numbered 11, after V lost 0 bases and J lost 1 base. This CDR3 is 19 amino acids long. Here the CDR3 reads CSVEDGSLAGGPGTDTQYF. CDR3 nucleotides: TGCAGCGTTGAAGATGGGTCCCTAGCGGGAGGGCCAGGCACAGATACGCAGTATTTT.

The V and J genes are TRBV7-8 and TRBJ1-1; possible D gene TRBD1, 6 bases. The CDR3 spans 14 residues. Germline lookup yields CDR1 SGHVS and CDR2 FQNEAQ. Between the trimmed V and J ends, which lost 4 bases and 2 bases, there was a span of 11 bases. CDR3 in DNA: TGTGCCAGCAGCTCCTGGACAGTTAACACTGAAGCTTTCTTT. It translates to CASSSWTVNTEAFF.

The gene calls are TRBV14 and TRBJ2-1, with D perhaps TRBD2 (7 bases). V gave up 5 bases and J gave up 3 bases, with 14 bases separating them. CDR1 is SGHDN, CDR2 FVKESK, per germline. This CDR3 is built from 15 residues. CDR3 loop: CASSREGGLYNEQFF. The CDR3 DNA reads TGTGCCAGCAGCAGGGAGGGGGGCCTCTACAATGAGCAGTTCTTC. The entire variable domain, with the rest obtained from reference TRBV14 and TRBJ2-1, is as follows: EAGVTQFPSHSVIEKGQTVTLRCDPISGHDNLYWYRRVMGKEIKFLLHFVKESKQDESGMPNNRFLAERTGGTYSTLKVQPAELEDSGVYFCASSREGGLYNEQFFGPGTRLTVL.

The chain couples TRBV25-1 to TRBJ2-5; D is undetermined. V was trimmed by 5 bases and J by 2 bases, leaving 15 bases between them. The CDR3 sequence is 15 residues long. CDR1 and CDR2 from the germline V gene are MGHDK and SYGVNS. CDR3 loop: CASSKDTRAQETQYF. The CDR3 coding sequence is TGTGCCAGCAGTAAAGATACACGAGCGCAAGAGACCCAGTACTTC.

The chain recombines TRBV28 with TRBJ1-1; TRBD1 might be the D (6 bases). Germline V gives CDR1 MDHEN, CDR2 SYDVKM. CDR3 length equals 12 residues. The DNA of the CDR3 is TGTGCATCTTTTGGGCAGGGGTTGTTAGCTTTCTTT. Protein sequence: CASFGQGLLAFF.

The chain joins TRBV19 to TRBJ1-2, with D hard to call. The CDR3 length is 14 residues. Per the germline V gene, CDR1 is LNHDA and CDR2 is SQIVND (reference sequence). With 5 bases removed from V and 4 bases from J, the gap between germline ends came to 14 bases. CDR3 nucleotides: TGTGCCAGTAGTCCACATGGAGGGATCTATGGCTACACCTTC. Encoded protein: CASSPHGGIYGYTF.

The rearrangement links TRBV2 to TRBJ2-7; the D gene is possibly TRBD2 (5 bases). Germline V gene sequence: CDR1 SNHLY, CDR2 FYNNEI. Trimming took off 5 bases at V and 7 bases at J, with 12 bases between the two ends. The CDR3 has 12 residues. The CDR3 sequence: CASSSTRWEQYF. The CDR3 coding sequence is TGTGCCAGCAGTTCCACTAGATGGGAGCAGTACTTC.

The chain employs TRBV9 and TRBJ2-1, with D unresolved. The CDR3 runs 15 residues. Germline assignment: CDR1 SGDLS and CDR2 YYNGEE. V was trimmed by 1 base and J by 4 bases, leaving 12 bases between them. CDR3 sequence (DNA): TGTGCCAGCAGCGTAACGGCAGGATCTTACAATGAGCAGTTCTTC. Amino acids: CASSVTAGSYNEQFF. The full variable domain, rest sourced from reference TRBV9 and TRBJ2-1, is DSGVTQTPKHLITATGQRVTLRCSPRSGDLSVYWYQQSLDQGLQFLIQYYNGEERAKGNILERFSAQQFPDLHSELNLSSLELGDSALYFCASSVTAGSYNEQFFGPGTRLTVL.

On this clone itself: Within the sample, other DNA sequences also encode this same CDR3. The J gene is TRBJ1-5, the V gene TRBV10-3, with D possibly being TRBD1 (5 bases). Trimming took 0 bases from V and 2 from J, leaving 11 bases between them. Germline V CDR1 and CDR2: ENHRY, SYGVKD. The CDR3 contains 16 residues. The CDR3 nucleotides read TGTGCCATCAGTGAGTCAGGGCGGGGGGGCAATCAGCCCCAGCATTTT. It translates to CAISESGRGGNQPQHF.

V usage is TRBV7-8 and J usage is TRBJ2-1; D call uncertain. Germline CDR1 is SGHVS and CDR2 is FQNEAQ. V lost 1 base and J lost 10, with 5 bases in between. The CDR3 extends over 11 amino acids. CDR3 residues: CASSLGQEQFF. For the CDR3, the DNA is TGTGCCAGCAGCTTAGGGCAGGAGCAGTTCTTC.

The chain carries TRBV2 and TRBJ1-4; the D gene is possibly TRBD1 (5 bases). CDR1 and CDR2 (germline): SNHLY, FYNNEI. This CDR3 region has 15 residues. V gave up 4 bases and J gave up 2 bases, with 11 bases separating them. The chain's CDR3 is CASSGYGGTNEKLFF. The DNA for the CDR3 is TGTGCCAGCAGTGGGTACGGGGGGACTAATGAAAAACTGTTTTTT.

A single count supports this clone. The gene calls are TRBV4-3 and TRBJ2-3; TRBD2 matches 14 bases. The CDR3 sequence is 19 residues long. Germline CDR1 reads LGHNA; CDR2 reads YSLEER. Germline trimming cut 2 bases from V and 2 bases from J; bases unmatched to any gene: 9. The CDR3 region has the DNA TGCGCCAGCAGCCAACGACTAGCGGGAGGGCCGTTTATCACAGATACGCAGTATTTT. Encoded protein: CASSQRLAGGPFITDTQYF.

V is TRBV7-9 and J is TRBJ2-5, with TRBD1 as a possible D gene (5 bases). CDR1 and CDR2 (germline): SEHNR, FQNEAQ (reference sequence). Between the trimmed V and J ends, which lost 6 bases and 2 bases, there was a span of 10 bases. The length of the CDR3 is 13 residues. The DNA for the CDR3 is TGTGCCAGCAGAATGGGGCTACAAGAGACCCAGTACTTC. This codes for CASRMGLQETQYF. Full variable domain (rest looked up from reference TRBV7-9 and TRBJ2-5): DTGVSQNPRHKITKRGQNVTFRCDPISEHNRLYWYRQTLGQGPEFLTYFQNEAQLEKSRLLSDRFSAERPKGSFSTLEIQRTEQGDSAMYLCASRMGLQETQYFGPGTRLLVL.

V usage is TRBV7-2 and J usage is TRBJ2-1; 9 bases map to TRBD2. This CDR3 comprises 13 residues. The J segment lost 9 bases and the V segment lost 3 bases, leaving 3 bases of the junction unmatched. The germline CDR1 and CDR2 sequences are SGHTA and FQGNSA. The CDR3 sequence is CASSLAGGTEQFF. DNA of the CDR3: TGTGCCAGCAGCTTGGCGGGAGGGACTGAGCAGTTCTTC.

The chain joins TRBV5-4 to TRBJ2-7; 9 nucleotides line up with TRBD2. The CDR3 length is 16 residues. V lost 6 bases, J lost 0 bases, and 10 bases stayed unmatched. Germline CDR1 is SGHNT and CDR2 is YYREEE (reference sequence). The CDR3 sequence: CASTPGLAGSSYEQYF. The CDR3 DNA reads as TGTGCCAGCACCCCCGGGCTAGCGGGGAGCTCCTACGAGCAGTACTTC.

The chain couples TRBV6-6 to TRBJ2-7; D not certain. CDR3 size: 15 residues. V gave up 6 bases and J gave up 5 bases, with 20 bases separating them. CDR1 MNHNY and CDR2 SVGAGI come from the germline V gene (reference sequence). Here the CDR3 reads CASRQIGMSRNEQYF. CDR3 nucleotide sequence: TGTGCCAGCAGGCAAATTGGGATGTCCAGGAACGAGCAGTACTTC.

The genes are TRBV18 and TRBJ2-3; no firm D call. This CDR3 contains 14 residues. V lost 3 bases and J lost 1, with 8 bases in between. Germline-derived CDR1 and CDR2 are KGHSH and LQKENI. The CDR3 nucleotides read TGTGCCAGCTCACCCGATTTGGGCACAGATACGCAGTATTTT. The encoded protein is CASSPDLGTDTQYF.

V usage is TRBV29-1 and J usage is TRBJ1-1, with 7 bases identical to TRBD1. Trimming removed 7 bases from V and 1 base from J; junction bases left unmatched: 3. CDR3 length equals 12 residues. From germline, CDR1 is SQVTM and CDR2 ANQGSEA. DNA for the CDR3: TGCAGCGGAGGACAGGAGAACACTGAAGCTTTCTTT. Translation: CSGGQENTEAFF.

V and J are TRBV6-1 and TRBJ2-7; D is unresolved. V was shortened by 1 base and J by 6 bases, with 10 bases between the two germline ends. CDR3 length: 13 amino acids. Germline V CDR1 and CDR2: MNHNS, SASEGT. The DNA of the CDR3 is TGTGCCAGCAGTGAAGTGTACGGGCGCGAGCAGTACTTC. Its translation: CASSEVYGREQYF.